This record covers a single T cell receptor beta chain. These data originate in a study of patients and donors after allogeneic stem cell transplantation. Each CDR3 protein is one row after TCRdb ran MiXCR on the RT-PCR reads. The table has hundreds of thousands of distinct CDR3 sequences, roughly 16% seen once. Looked up from germline, CDR1 is SGHDT and CDR2 is YYEEEE. This CDR3 is built from 12 residues. V lost 0 bases to trimming and J lost 13 bases, with 11 bases between them. The chain joins TRBV5-6 to TRBJ2-1; D gene ambiguous. Sequencing input: blood, either unsorted or a sorted T cell fraction (not recorded which). This clonotype was obtained from a human donor who was either an allogeneic HSCT recipient or a stem cell or donor lymphocyte infusion donor (not recorded which). It is not recorded whose cells these are; they may come from a transplant donor. CDR3 nucleotides: TGTGCCAGCAGCTTGGTAGTGCTTGAACAGTTCTTC. It codes for CASSLVVLEQFF.